The 23 T cell receptor beta chains below were found in one sample sequenced in a study of tissue T cells after allogeneic stem cell transplantation. Libraries were prepared by immunoSEQ multiplex PCR; TCRdb keeps only in-frame clonotypes and omits some of them. The sample shows about 5,100 clones, approximately 33% of them seen only once. Time point: mouse harvest day 14 after allogeneic transplant. The graft held 10^6 splenic CD5+ T cells and 10^7 T-cell-depleted bone marrow cells. Sequencing was performed on skin. The receptors were gathered from a female BALB/c mouse given C57BL/6 T cells with graft-versus-host disease after an allogeneic hematopoietic cell transplant.

This clone was picked up a small number of times. Here the gene names and germline are mouse. The read halts 1 residue ahead of the CDR3 end, with the missing end drawn from the germline J gene. The gene calls are TRBV26 and TRBJ1-1; tentatively, D is TRBD1 (6 bases). The CDR3 is 14 amino acids. V lost 2 bases, J lost 2 bases, and 9 bases lay in between. Germline loops: CDR1 KGHPV, CDR2 FQNQEV (reference sequence). The CDR3 DNA, read in part, is TGTGCCAGCAGTCTGACACAGGGTAACACAGAAGTCTTC. Its protein is CASSLTQGNTEVF. The CDR3 in full is CASSLTQGNTEVFF. Based on the CDR3 plus reference TRBV26 and TRBJ1-1, the full variable domain is NSKVIQTPRYLVKGQGQKAKMRCIPEKGHPVVFWYQQNKNNEFKFLINFQNQEVLQQIDMTEKRFSAECPSNSPCSLEIQSSEAGDSALYLCASSLTQGNTEVFFGKGTRLTVV.

To note about this clone: Gene names denote mouse genes. Read coverage stops 1 residue before the CDR3 terminus; the germline J gene supplies the remainder. This rearrangement joins TRBV26 to TRBJ2-3; D might be TRBD1 (5 bases). Germline V lookup: CDR1 KGHPV, CDR2 FQNQEV (reference sequence). This CDR3 has 14 residues. The ends were cut back, 5 bases at V and 0 bases at J, with 9 bases in the middle. The sequenced CDR3 bases are TGTGCCAGCAGTAAGACAGTTAGTGCAGAAACGCTGTAT. This encodes CASSKTVSAETLY. The entire CDR3 sequence reads CASSKTVSAETLYF.

Concerning this clone: The gene names here belong to mouse. Sequencing ends 1 residue short of the CDR3 end; the germline J gene provides the rest. The gene calls are TRBV13-1 and TRBJ1-4; D perhaps matches TRBD1 (5 bases). The CDR3 covers 12 residues. The germline V gene encodes CDR1 NSHNY and CDR2 SYGAGN. Trimming took off 5 bases at V and 5 bases at J, with 7 bases between the two ends. The CDR3 is CASRDTNERLFF. The covered CDR3 bases are TGTGCCAGCAGGGACACTAACGAAAGATTATTT.

This clone is medium-sized. Mouse germline and gene names are used. CDR3 DNA, as far as it was read: TGTGCCAGCAGACCGGGACACTTCAACGAAAGATTATTT. The encoded protein is CASRPGHFNERLF. The whole CDR3 sequence reads CASRPGHFNERLFF. V usage is TRBV26 and J usage is TRBJ1-4; maybe TRBD1 (6 bases). The sequence runs out 1 residue before the end of the CDR3; the remainder is reconstructed from the germline J gene. CDR3 length: 14 amino acids. Trimming took 6 bases from V and 4 from J, leaving 12 bases between them. The germline gives CDR1 KGHPV, CDR2 FQNQEV (reference sequence).

As regards this clone: The genes are named according to mouse. Here the CDR3 reads CASSLGWGVEQYF. The CDR3 DNA, read in part, is TGTGCCAGCAGCTTAGGCTGGGGGGTCGAACAGTAC. The chain combines TRBV3 with TRBJ2-7; TRBD2 agrees at 8 bases. The CDR3 extends 1 residue past the end of the read, so its final part is completed from the germline J gene. V was pared by 1 base and J by 7 bases, with 3 bases of the junction left unmatched. The length of the CDR3 is 13 residues. CDR1 is SNHLY, CDR2 FYNGKV, per germline (reference sequence).

As concerns this clone: Each gene name is a mouse one. The missing CDR3 end, 1 residue past where the read stops, is filled in from the germline J gene. This chain uses TRBV26 with TRBJ2-1; TRBD1 matches 8 bases. The CDR3 is 15 amino acids. Trimming removed 4 bases from V and 1 base from J; junction bases left unmatched: 3. Germline lookup yields CDR1 KGHPV and CDR2 FQNQEV (reference sequence). The CDR3 loop is CASSQQGGNYAEQFF. The sequenced part of the CDR3 DNA is TGTGCCAGCAGTCAACAGGGGGGAAACTATGCTGAGCAGTTC. Combining the CDR3 with reference TRBV26 and TRBJ2-1 gives the whole variable domain NSKVIQTPRYLVKGQGQKAKMRCIPEKGHPVVFWYQQNKNNEFKFLINFQNQEVLQQIDMTEKRFSAECPSNSPCSLEIQSSEAGDSALYLCASSQQGGNYAEQFFGPGTRLTVL.

This clone was detected a few times. The genes and germline here are from mouse. The CDR3 sequence is CSSSQSDGGGSDYTF. CDR3 DNA, as far as it was read: TGCTCCAGCAGTCAATCTGACGGGGGCGGCTCCGACTACACC. The chain has TRBV23 and TRBJ1-2. The missing CDR3 end, 1 residue past where the read stops, is filled in from the germline J gene. The CDR3 consists of 15 residues. Germline V CDR1 and CDR2: KGHTA, FQNQQP.

By share, this clone ranks as medium-sized. The germline and genes are mouse ones. The read falls 1 residue short of the CDR3 end, and the missing part is taken from the germline J gene. The V call is TRBV13-3, the J call TRBJ2-4, with unresolved D. This CDR3 is 9 amino acids long. Germline CDR1 reads NNHDY; CDR2 reads SYVADS. Trimming took 6 bases from V and 10 from J, leaving 6 bases between them. The CDR3 bases that were read are TGTGCCAGCAAGACCCCCTTGTAC. Translation gives CASKTPLY. The full CDR3 protein is CASKTPLYF. Together with reference TRBV13-3 and TRBJ2-4, the CDR3 gives the full variable domain: EAAVTQSPRSKVAVTGGKVTLSCHQTNNHDYMYWYRQDTGHGLRLIHYSYVADSTEKGDIPDGYKASRPSQENFSLILELASLSQTAVYFCASKTPLYFGAGTRLSVL.

A word on this clone: The genes and germline here are from mouse. The read ends 1 residue before the CDR3 terminus; that terminus is restored from the germline J gene. This rearrangement joins TRBV23 to TRBJ2-3; the D call of TRBD2 is as the table states it, not checked on the DNA. The length of the CDR3 is 14 residues. Germline lookup yields CDR1 KGHTA and CDR2 FQNQQP. This chain's CDR3 is CSSSQGLGGKTLYF. The part of the CDR3 DNA that was read is TGCTCCAGCAGTCAGGGACTGGGGGGGAAAACGCTGTAT.

Note on this clone: Genes and germline are mouse. The CDR3 goes on 1 residue after the read ends, and that part is filled in from the germline J gene. The V and J genes are TRBV13-2 and TRBJ1-1; D is unclear. The V and J ends lost 5 bases and 0 bases respectively, with 5 bases between them. CDR3 length equals 12 residues. Germline CDR1 is NNHNN and CDR2 is SYGAGS (reference sequence). CDR3 protein: CASGTTNTEVFF. Partial CDR3 DNA: TGTGCCAGCGGCACAACAAACACAGAAGTCTTC.

Comments on this clone: The gene symbols are mouse symbols. The CDR3 extends 1 residue past the end of the read, so its final part is completed from the germline J gene. The rearrangement links TRBV1 to TRBJ1-4, with TRBD1 matching 9 bases. Germline V gene data show CDR1 as NSQYPW and CDR2 as LRSPGD (reference sequence). Unmatched junction bases numbered 5, after V lost 4 bases and J lost 2 bases. The CDR3 sequence is 16 residues long. The CDR3 loop reads CTCSVGQGGSNERLFF. CDR3 bases read: TGCACCTGCAGTGTGGGACAGGGAGGCTCCAACGAAAGATTATTT.

This clone was observed a handful of times. Gene names denote mouse genes. The DNA ends 1 residue before the CDR3 does, and the rest of the CDR3 is filled in from the germline J gene. V and J are TRBV26 and TRBJ2-5, with unresolved D. From germline, CDR1 is KGHPV and CDR2 FQNQEV (reference sequence). This CDR3 is built from 14 residues. V was trimmed by 6 bases and J by 0 bases, leaving 10 bases between them. The sequenced CDR3 bases are TGTGCCAGCAGACCCTCAAACAACCAAGACACCCAGTAC. Translated, it gives CASRPSNNQDTQY. The full-length CDR3 reads as CASRPSNNQDTQYF.

This clone ranks as medium-sized. Mouse germline and gene names are used. The CDR3 end falls 1 residue outside the read, so it is completed with the germline J gene. The V call is TRBV16, the J call TRBJ2-7; 7 nucleotides align to TRBD1. Germline V CDR1 and CDR2: SGHSA, FRNQAP. The length of the CDR3 is 14 residues. V lost 1 base, J lost 0 bases, and 0 bases stayed unmatched. The CDR3 bases that were read are TGTGCAAGCAGCTTAGGGGACAGCTCCTATGAACAGTAC. This translates into CASSLGDSSYEQY. The entire CDR3 protein reads CASSLGDSSYEQYF.

Comments on this clone: Gene and germline names: mouse. The DNA ends 1 residue before the CDR3 does, and the rest of the CDR3 is filled in from the germline J gene. The rearrangement links TRBV1 to TRBJ1-1; 7 positions match TRBD1. The V segment lost 5 bases and the J segment 8 bases; nucleotides outside the gene matches: 5. The germline V gene encodes CDR1 NSQYPW and CDR2 LRSPGD (reference sequence). The CDR3 loop spans 12 amino acids. The sequenced part of the CDR3 DNA is TGCACCTGCAGTCCTGACAGGGAGGAAGTCTTC. This sequence encodes CTCSPDREEVF. The complete CDR3 reads CTCSPDREEVFF.

With regard to this clone: Germline and genes here are mouse. Coverage ceases 1 residue before the CDR3 finishes, and the germline J gene fills in the end. The chain carries TRBV13-3 and TRBJ2-5, with 8 bases that match TRBD2. Germline V gene sequence: CDR1 NNHDY, CDR2 SYVADS. The CDR3 runs to 12 residues. With V trimmed by 6 bases and J by 6 bases, 3 bases remained unmatched. The CDR3 DNA, read in part, is TGTGCCAGCATCTGGGGGGAGGACACCCAGTAC. It yields the protein CASIWGEDTQY. The full CDR3 sequence reads CASIWGEDTQYF.

Notes on this clone: Gene names refer to mouse genes. The read finishes 1 residue shy of the CDR3 end, and the germline J gene is used to complete it. V gene TRBV14 combines with J gene TRBJ2-7; 11 bases map to TRBD2. Germline V gene data show CDR1 as SGHDT and CDR2 as FRDEAV. J was trimmed by 7 bases and V by 4 bases; bases with no gene match: 4. This CDR3 is 13 amino acids long. The CDR3: CASSRDWGREQYF. The part of the CDR3 DNA that was read is TGTGCCAGCAGTCGGGACTGGGGGAGGGAACAGTAC.

Regarding this clone: Any gene name here is a mouse gene name. The sequence runs out 1 residue before the end of the CDR3; the remainder is reconstructed from the germline J gene. The rearrangement joins TRBV26 to TRBJ2-4; 8 bases match TRBD1. The V gene end was trimmed by 2 bases and the J gene end by 4 bases; junction bases not matched to a gene: 2. This CDR3 spans 14 amino acids. The germline gives CDR1 KGHPV, CDR2 FQNQEV (reference sequence). CDR3: CASSLETGENTLYF. The covered CDR3 bases are TGTGCCAGCAGTCTGGAGACAGGGGAAAACACCTTGTAC.

By frequency in the sample, this clone is medium-sized. Germline and genes here are mouse. The CDR3 extends 1 residue past the end of the read, so its final part is completed from the germline J gene. The rearrangement links TRBV26 to TRBJ1-3; a possible D gene is TRBD1 (5 bases). The CDR3 totals 14 residues. The V end lost 2 bases, the J end lost 3 bases, and 8 bases lay between the germline ends. The germline CDR1 and CDR2 sequences are KGHPV and FQNQEV (reference sequence). CDR3 bases read: TGTGCCAGCAGTCTGCGCAGGGATGGAAATACGCTCTAT. Protein sequence: CASSLRRDGNTLY. Given in full, the CDR3 is CASSLRRDGNTLYF.

Points on this clone: Gene and germline names: mouse. Read coverage stops 1 residue before the CDR3 terminus; the germline J gene supplies the remainder. This chain uses TRBV13-2 with TRBJ2-4, with 13 positions matching TRBD2. CDR1 and CDR2 (germline): NNHNN, SYGAGS (reference sequence). The CDR3 extends over 17 amino acids. V shed 5 bases, J shed 0 bases, and the junction held 6 bases outside the gene matches. The CDR3 region is CASGRTGGAGSQNTLYF. The DNA read from the CDR3 is TGTGCCAGCGGCCGGACTGGGGGGGCGGGTAGTCAAAACACCTTGTAC.

In this sample, this clone is medium-sized (0.01 to 0.1%). All gene names here are mouse names. The CDR3 end lies 1 residue beyond the end of the read and is filled in from the germline J gene. The J gene is TRBJ2-7, the V gene TRBV16; D is unclear. V lost 8 bases and J 4 bases, leaving 6 bases between the germline ends. The CDR3 extends over 10 amino acids. CDR1 SGHSA and CDR2 FRNQAP come from the germline V gene. CDR3 in amino acids: CASSLYEQYF. The covered CDR3 bases are TGTGCAAGCTCCCTATATGAACAGTAC. The full variable domain, with the rest looked up from reference TRBV16 and TRBJ2-7, is NAGVIQTPRHKVTGKGQEATLWCEPISGHSAVFWYRQTIVQGLEFLTYFRNQAPIDDSGMPKERFSAQMPNQSHSTLKIQSTQPQDSAVYLCASSLYEQYFGPGTRLTVL.

This clone was detected only a few times. Genes and germline come from the mouse. The read finishes 1 residue shy of the CDR3 end, and the germline J gene is used to complete it. The chain is built from TRBV3 and TRBJ2-5, with D maybe TRBD1 (5 bases). CDR1 SNHLY and CDR2 FYNGKV come from the germline V gene (reference sequence). V dropped 1 base and J dropped 0 bases, with 5 bases sitting between them. The CDR3 extends over 14 amino acids. The CDR3 sequence: CASSLGQNQDTQYF. The covered CDR3 bases are TGTGCCAGCAGCTTAGGACAGAACCAAGACACCCAGTAC. Supplemented by reference TRBV3 and TRBJ2-5, the full variable domain reads GPKVLQIPSHQIIDMGQMVTLNCDPVSNHLYFYWYKQILGQQMEFLVNFYNGKVMEKSKLFKDQFSVERPDGSYFTLKIQPTALEDSAVYFCASSLGQNQDTQYFGPGTRLLVL.

Concerning this clone: These gene names are mouse names. The observed sequence ends 1 residue before the CDR3 terminus, with the missing tail filled in from the germline J gene. The chain recombines TRBV4 with TRBJ1-6, with 7 positions matching TRBD1. TRBJ1-6 is an open reading frame whose function is uncertain. V was pared by 5 bases and J by 4 bases, with 2 bases of the junction left unmatched. The CDR3 is made up of 14 amino acids. Germline V lookup: CDR1 LGHDT, CDR2 YNNKQL (reference sequence). The CDR3 protein is CASSPGQYNSPLYF. Incomplete CDR3 DNA: TGTGCCAGCAGCCCGGGACAGTATAATTCGCCCCTCTAC.

As concerns this clone: These gene names are mouse names. Sequencing ends 1 residue short of the CDR3 end; the germline J gene provides the rest. The chain couples TRBV31 to TRBJ2-7; 10 bases align to TRBD2. This CDR3 has 13 residues. Trimming cost V 5 bases and J 3 bases; bases outside gene matches: 4. Germline CDR1 GKSSPN, CDR2 SITVG. The covered CDR3 bases are TGTGCCTGGGGTACTGGGGGGGTCTATGAACAGTAC. Residues: CAWGTGGVYEQY. The full CDR3 protein reads CAWGTGGVYEQYF.